This record covers a single T cell receptor (beta chain). As yet, its antigen is unknown. The sample originates from a study of T-cell memory formation after mild COVID-19. Study-level information: TCR clusters largely stayed donor specific.

Study-level points and caveats: Among clones contracting day 15 to 85, CD4/CD8 was balanced, whereas later expanders leaned CD4+. Chiefly within CM and EM were the contracting CD4+ clones; CD8+ ones were within EMRA.

A 5'RACE reaction primed in the constant segment made cDNA libraries of TCR alpha and TCR beta, and these carried sample barcodes and UMIs. TCRdb redid the calling of the 5' RACE reads with MiXCR, one entry per CDR3 protein. The data hold some 280,000 distinct CDR3 sequences, with 16% observed a single time. The sample comprised PBMCs or a T cell subset sorted from them (not recorded which). This receptor was taken from a man aged 18 to 35 who had mild COVID-19 (a few samples of this study predate the infection). Cell type and time point are not known.

The CDR3 bases are TGTGCAAGTCGCTTAGGAACTGCAACTAATGAAAAACTGTTTTTT. This gives the protein CASRLGTATNEKLFF. The chain carries TRBV12-2 and TRBJ1-4. TRBV12-2 is a recognized pseudogene. The CDR3 runs to 15 residues.